A single sample is the source of the 21 T cell receptor beta chains below, sequenced in a study of multiple sclerosis patients with progressive multifocal leukoencephalopathy. Libraries were prepared by immunoSEQ multiplex PCR; TCRdb keeps only in-frame clonotypes and omits some of them. Of under 40,000 clones listed, about 91% were seen once; the top ten hold 1.9%. Time point here: before natalizumab initiation. What was sequenced was PBMCs. The source is a man aged 25 to 40 with multiple sclerosis.

Points on this clone: Additional DNA sequences in this sample encode the identical CDR3. The rearrangement joins TRBV19 to TRBJ2-2, with 10 bases identical to TRBD1. The CDR3 extends over 16 amino acids. Germline values: CDR1 LNHDA, CDR2 SQIVND (reference sequence). Trimming removed 1 base from V and 5 bases from J; junction bases left unmatched: 4. DNA for the CDR3: TGTGCCAGTAGTATAGGTTGGACAGGGGGAACCGGGGAGCTGTTTTTT. This sequence encodes CASSIGWTGGTGELFF.

The rearrangement uses TRBV9 and TRBJ2-1, with D perhaps matching TRBD1 or TRBD2 (5 bases each). The CDR3 is 13 amino acids. Germline V gene lookup returns CDR1 SGDLS and CDR2 YYNGEE. Trimming pared 3 bases from V and 7 bases from J, leaving 11 bases between. The CDR3 DNA reads TGTGCCAGCAGCGGCGCTGAGGGGAATGAGCAGTTCTTC. Protein: CASSGAEGNEQFF.

CDR3 sequence: CARASGEKLFF. CDR3 in DNA: TGTGCCCGGGCCTCGGGGGAAAAACTGTTTTTT. The V gene is TRBV30, the J gene TRBJ1-4; D is unresolved. The CDR3 is made up of 11 amino acids. Germline V gene data show CDR1 as GTSNPN and CDR2 as SVGIG (reference sequence). Trimming took 8 bases from V and 8 from J, leaving 12 bases between them.

The count of this clone is one. The chain links TRBV5-4 to TRBJ2-1, with a weak D call TRBD2 (6 bases). The CDR3 length is 14 residues. Trimming pared 4 bases from V and 4 bases from J, leaving 12 bases between. Germline loops: CDR1 SGHNT, CDR2 YYREEE (reference sequence). The CDR3 DNA is TGTGCCAGCAGCGAGGGGACTGAATACAATGAGCAGTTCTTC. Translated, it gives CASSEGTEYNEQFF.

This chain uses TRBV7-6 with TRBJ1-1; 10 positions agree with TRBD1. The CDR3 length is 15 residues. V shed 6 bases and J 1 base; nucleotides not matched to a gene: 5. Germline V lookup: CDR1 SGHVS, CDR2 FNYEAQ. The CDR3 nucleotides are TGTGCCAGCAGACTGGGGACAGGGGCGAACACTGAAGCTTTCTTT. Its protein product is CASRLGTGANTEAFF.

The chain has TRBV29-1 and TRBJ1-1, with D maybe TRBD1 (6 bases). Germline values: CDR1 SQVTM, CDR2 ANQGSEA. The CDR3 has 15 residues. Trimming took 8 bases from V and 4 from J, leaving 23 bases between them. CDR3 in amino acids: CSIRDVRKGGTEAFF. The DNA for the CDR3 is TGCAGCATTCGGGACGTCCGAAAGGGGGGCACTGAAGCTTTCTTT.

The rearrangement joins TRBV5-1 to TRBJ1-2, with 12 bases lining up with TRBD1. The CDR3 is 13 amino acids. Germline CDR1 and CDR2: SGHRS and YFSETQ. V gave up 4 bases and J gave up 8 bases; unmatched junction bases: 3. In DNA form, the CDR3 reads TGCGCCAGCAGCCCGGGACAGGGGGCGGGCTACACCTTC. Translating gives CASSPGQGAGYTF.

The genes are TRBV6-1 and TRBJ1-2; D is uncertain. Trimming pared 1 base from V and 2 bases from J, leaving 8 bases between. This CDR3 contains 14 residues. The germline CDR1 and CDR2 sequences are MNHNS and SASEGT. In DNA form, the CDR3 reads TGTGCCAGCAGTGAAGTCGGTCAGAACTATGGCTACACCTTC. As protein: CASSEVGQNYGYTF.

The count of this clone is one. The chain has TRBV4-1 and TRBJ2-2; D perhaps matches TRBD1 (6 bases). The CDR3 contains 16 residues. The V gene's germline CDR1 is MGHRA and CDR2 YSYEKL. Trimming removed 1 base at V and 3 bases at J, with 12 bases between. The DNA of the CDR3 is TGCGCCAGCAGCCAAGCCAGGGGTATGGACACCGGGGAGCTGTTTTTT. Amino acid sequence: CASSQARGMDTGELFF.

The chain has TRBV6-6 and TRBJ2-7; D not resolved. Germline assignment: CDR1 MNHNY and CDR2 SVGAGI (reference sequence). Between the trimmed V and J ends, which lost 5 bases and 0 bases, there was a span of 11 bases. This CDR3 is built from 14 residues. The CDR3 spells CASSRWQSSYEQYF. CDR3 coding DNA: TGTGCCAGCAGTAGGTGGCAGTCCTCCTACGAGCAGTACTTC.

The rearrangement uses TRBV5-1 and TRBJ1-2; TRBD1 matches 7 bases. This CDR3 has 14 amino acids. J gave up 4 bases and V 2 bases, and 5 bases lay outside the gene matches. CDR1 SGHRS and CDR2 YFSETQ come from the germline V gene. CDR3 protein: CASSFTGDTYGYTF. CDR3 nucleotide sequence: TGCGCCAGCAGCTTTACAGGGGACACCTATGGCTACACCTTC.

The chain is built from TRBV27 and TRBJ2-3; possibly TRBD1 or TRBD2 for D (5 bases each). V lost 3 bases and J 4 bases, leaving 11 bases between the germline ends. The germline V gene encodes CDR1 MNHEY and CDR2 SMNVEV (reference sequence). CDR3 length equals 14 residues. CDR3 region: CASSLGVTADTQYF. The DNA of the CDR3 is TGTGCCAGCAGTTTGGGGGTGACGGCAGATACGCAGTATTTT.

The chain uses TRBV19 and TRBJ2-1; possible D gene TRBD2, 6 bases. V lost 1 base and J 3 bases, leaving 13 bases between the germline ends. The germline V gene encodes CDR1 LNHDA and CDR2 SQIVND (reference sequence). This CDR3 has 16 amino acids. The CDR3 DNA reads as TGTGCCAGTAGTATAGCGGGGCTAGCGAGCTACAATGAGCAGTTCTTC. This encodes CASSIAGLASYNEQFF. The full variable domain, completed using reference TRBV19 and TRBJ2-1, is DGGITQSPKYLFRKEGQNVTLSCEQNLNHDAMYWYRQDPGQGLRLIYYSQIVNDFQKGDIAEGYSVSREKKESFPLTVTSAQKNPTAFYLCASSIAGLASYNEQFFGPGTRLTVL.

The chain joins TRBV18 to TRBJ2-2; no firm D call. The V end lost 3 bases, the J end lost 1 base, and 9 bases lay between the germline ends. Per germline, CDR1 KGHSH and CDR2 LQKENI. This CDR3 comprises 15 residues. Here the CDR3 DNA reads TGTGCCAGCTCACCCATACGACAGAACACCGGGGAGCTGTTTTTT. Protein sequence: CASSPIRQNTGELFF.

J is TRBJ2-1 and V is TRBV30; D is uncertain. The CDR3 is 12 residues long. V shed 5 bases and J shed 4 bases, with 9 bases lying between them. Germline-derived CDR1 and CDR2 are GTSNPN and SVGIG (reference sequence). CDR3 sequence: CAWSGGYNEQFF. CDR3 nucleotides: TGTGCCTGGTCTGGTGGGTACAATGAGCAGTTCTTC.

The chain couples TRBV15 to TRBJ1-1, with D tentatively TRBD1 (5 bases). Germline V gene lookup returns CDR1 LNHNV and CDR2 YYDKDF (reference sequence). This CDR3 is built from 12 residues. Between the trimmed V and J ends, which lost 4 bases and 6 bases, there was a span of 9 bases. The CDR3 DNA follows: TGTGCCACCAGCACTAGGACATCTGAAGCTTTCTTT. It yields the protein CATSTRTSEAFF.

The chain recombines TRBV6-6 with TRBJ2-1; D might be TRBD1 (6 bases). Germline lookup yields CDR1 MNHNY and CDR2 SVGAGI (reference sequence). This CDR3 has 16 residues. V lost 6 bases and J 3 bases, leaving 18 bases between the germline ends. For the CDR3, the DNA is TGTGCCAGCAGCCCGGGGTCAGGGGCAATCTACAATGAGCAGTTCTTC. It yields the protein CASSPGSGAIYNEQFF.

This clone appeared once. V is TRBV4-3 and J is TRBJ2-1, with 8 positions matching TRBD2. The CDR3 is 16 residues long. CDR1 and CDR2 from the germline V gene are LGHNA and YSLEER. The ends lost 0 bases at V and 4 bases at J; junction bases unmatched: 5. The CDR3 protein is CASSQEEREYYNEQFF. In DNA, the CDR3 is TGCGCCAGCAGCCAAGAGGAGCGGGAGTATTACAATGAGCAGTTCTTC.

The chain has TRBV9 and TRBJ1-1; TRBD1 is a possible D gene (5 bases). Trimming stripped 0 bases from V and 1 base from J, with 16 bases between. The CDR3 consists of 17 residues. CDR1 SGDLS and CDR2 YYNGEE come from the germline V gene. This CDR3 is CASSVEHRLGRNTEAFF. The CDR3 bases are TGTGCCAGCAGCGTAGAACACAGGCTCGGGAGGAACACTGAAGCTTTCTTT.

The chain recombines TRBV27 with TRBJ2-5; D may be TRBD1 or TRBD2 (6 bases each). The V gene's germline CDR1 is MNHEY and CDR2 SMNVEV (reference sequence). The CDR3 spans 16 residues. The V end lost 10 bases, the J end lost 5 bases, and 26 bases lay between the germline ends. The CDR3 sequence is CATFPNGGRPRETQYF. The DNA for the CDR3 is TGTGCCACCTTCCCCAACGGGGGCCGACCACGGGAGACCCAGTACTTC.

The chain uses TRBV29-1 and TRBJ1-4; possibly TRBD1 for D (5 bases). Trimming took off 6 bases at V and 3 bases at J, with 11 bases between the two ends. In germline, CDR1 is SQVTM, CDR2 ANQGSEA. CDR3 length equals 13 residues. CDR3 DNA sequence: TGCAGCGTCGCAGGGAAAGCTAATGAAAAACTGTTTTTT. Amino acid sequence: CSVAGKANEKLFF.